The 28 T cell receptor beta chains given below trace back to one sample, sequenced in a study of T cell repertoires in cytomegalovirus infection. TCRdb re-called the reads through MiXCR, storing one row per CDR3 protein. Here the sample spans 250,000 or so distinct CDR3 sequences, more than 15% being singletons. The sample was CD8+ T cells from PBMCs. These TCRs come from a human donor in good health (CMV status not recorded). Some clones in this sample may be carry-over from other donors' samples.

This clonotype was counted a few times. The chain joins TRBV29-1 to TRBJ2-1, with D possibly being TRBD1 or TRBD2 (5 bases each). V was shortened by 2 bases and J by 3 bases, with 11 bases between the two germline ends. The germline CDR1 and CDR2 sequences are SQVTM and ANQGSEA. The CDR3 loop spans 14 amino acids. CDR3 sequence (DNA): TGCAGCGTTGAACCCGGGGCGGTCTACAATGAGCAGTTCTTC. Translating it yields CSVEPGAVYNEQFF.

This clonotype has ten or more counts. The V and J genes are TRBV7-8 and TRBJ1-6, with a possible D match to TRBD1 (6 bases). V was clipped by 5 bases and J by 0 bases, with 17 bases between them. The CDR3 has 18 amino acids. Germline V gene sequence: CDR1 SGHVS, CDR2 FQNEAQ. The CDR3: CASSLKTGFSSYNSPLHF. CDR3 sequence (DNA): TGTGCCAGCAGCCTAAAAACAGGGTTTAGCTCCTATAATTCACCCCTCCACTTT.

The table lists this clonotype with many counts. The J gene is TRBJ2-3, the V gene TRBV7-2; TRBD2 aligns across 10 bases. This CDR3 region has 17 residues. Germline V gene sequence: CDR1 SGHTA, CDR2 FQGNSA. Trimming cost V 6 bases and J 6 bases; bases outside gene matches: 15. Here the CDR3 reads CASRRYGSGGTLDTQYF. The CDR3 bases are TGTGCCAGCAGAAGATATGGTAGCGGGGGGACCCTGGATACGCAGTATTTT.

This sequence joins TRBV20-1 and TRBJ2-5; D gene unclear. Trimming cost V 6 bases and J 2 bases, with 4 bases left between them. CDR1 and CDR2 (germline): DFQATT, SNEGSKA (reference sequence). The CDR3 spans 10 residues. In nucleotides, the CDR3 is TGCAGTGCGGAACAAGAGACCCAGTACTTC. Residues: CSAEQETQYF.

The chain is built from TRBV7-9 and TRBJ2-3, with D perhaps TRBD2 (6 bases). V lost 6 bases and J 0 bases, leaving 10 bases between the germline ends. The CDR3 consists of 14 residues. Germline V lookup: CDR1 SEHNR, CDR2 FQNEAQ (reference sequence). The CDR3 coding sequence is TGTGCCAGCAGTGCGGGGTATAGCACAGATACGCAGTATTTT. Translation gives CASSAGYSTDTQYF. Full variable domain (rest looked up from reference TRBV7-9 and TRBJ2-3): DTGVSQNPRHKITKRGQNVTFRCDPISEHNRLYWYRQTLGQGPEFLTYFQNEAQLEKSRLLSDRFSAERPKGSFSTLEIQRTEQGDSAMYLCASSAGYSTDTQYFGPGTRLTVL.

This clonotype was picked up a small number of times. The J gene is TRBJ2-1, the V gene TRBV6-2 or TRBV6-3; the D gene could be TRBD1 or TRBD2 (5 bases each). Trimming shortened V by 2 bases and J by 2 bases, and 10 bases separated the two germline ends. Germline CDR1 reads MNHEY; CDR2 reads SVGEGT. The CDR3 sequence is 15 residues long. DNA for the CDR3: TGTGCCAGCAGTTACCGGGACGGAGCCTACAATGAGCAGTTCTTC. It translates to CASSYRDGAYNEQFF.

The sample holds many counts of this clonotype. The chain employs TRBV6-5 and TRBJ1-1; TRBD1 might be the D (6 bases). CDR1 and CDR2 (germline): MNHEY, SVGAGI. This CDR3 is built from 17 residues. The V end was cut by 0 bases, the J end by 0 bases, with 14 bases between. CDR3 in amino acids: CASSYSRTVGMNTEAFF. In nucleotides, the CDR3 is TGTGCCAGCAGTTACTCTAGGACAGTAGGAATGAACACTGAAGCTTTCTTT.

V is TRBV6-2 or TRBV6-3 and J is TRBJ1-2; 8 bases are a match to TRBD1. Germline-derived CDR1 and CDR2 are MNHEY and SVGEGT. The CDR3 is 17 residues long. With V trimmed by 2 bases and J by 8 bases, 16 bases remained unmatched. The CDR3 region is CASSYARSDREFGGYTF. DNA of the CDR3: TGTGCCAGCAGTTACGCCCGCTCGGACAGGGAATTTGGCGGCTACACCTTC.

This clonotype came up many times. The chain carries TRBV6-6 and TRBJ2-7; TRBD2 aligns across 11 bases. V was pared by 7 bases and J by 6 bases, with 8 bases of the junction left unmatched. Per the germline V gene, CDR1 is MNHNY and CDR2 is SVGAGI (reference sequence). There are 14 residues in the CDR3. CDR3 coding DNA: TGTGCCAGCACGTCCCTAGCGGGGGGCCCCGAGCAGTACTTC. Translated: CASTSLAGGPEQYF.

This clonotype turned up a few times. The V call is TRBV7-9, the J call TRBJ2-7; 11 nucleotides line up with TRBD1. CDR1 SEHNR and CDR2 FQNEAQ come from the germline V gene (reference sequence). With 5 bases clipped from V and 6 bases from J, the junction kept 9 bases outside the gene matches. The CDR3 is 15 residues long. CDR3 sequence reads: CASSGGTGGYREQYF. The CDR3 DNA reads as TGTGCCAGCAGCGGGGGGACAGGGGGTTATCGCGAGCAGTACTTC.

This clonotype was detected only a few times. The gene calls are TRBV12-3 or TRBV12-4 and TRBJ2-3, with D unclear. This CDR3 has 14 amino acids. Trimming shortened V by 8 bases and J by 0 bases, and 12 bases separated the two germline ends. CDR3 sequence: CASGQASSTDTQYF. Here the CDR3 DNA reads TGTGCCAGCGGGCAAGCCTCTAGCACAGATACGCAGTATTTT.

The genes are TRBV27 and TRBJ1-6; D uncertain. The V gene lost 3 bases and the J gene lost 5 bases, with 8 bases spanning the gap. CDR1 is MNHEY, CDR2 SMNVEV, per germline (reference sequence). This CDR3 has 14 residues. The CDR3 is CASSLYADNSPLHF. CDR3 DNA: TGTGCCAGCAGTTTGTACGCAGATAATTCACCCCTCCACTTT.

The V gene is TRBV6-8, the J gene TRBJ1-2; D is undetermined. The CDR3 spans 13 residues. The V gene lost 6 bases and the J gene lost 0 bases, with 8 bases spanning the gap. Germline CDR1 MNHGY, CDR2 SAAAGT. CDR3 sequence (DNA): TGTGCCAGCAGCCCGTCCGCTAACTATGGCTACACCTTC. It translates to CASSPSANYGYTF.

This clonotype was seen more than once but under ten times. This chain uses TRBV29-1 with TRBJ2-5; possibly TRBD2 for D (6 bases). The CDR3 has 14 amino acids. Trimming pared 4 bases from V and 1 base from J, leaving 13 bases between. From germline, CDR1 is SQVTM and CDR2 ANQGSEA. CDR3 sequence (DNA): TGCAGCGTTGGCTACGGGACTCCCCAAGAGACCCAGTACTTC. Translated, it gives CSVGYGTPQETQYF.

A few counts support this clonotype. This chain links TRBV13 with TRBJ1-1; D perhaps matches TRBD1 (5 bases). CDR1 and CDR2 (germline): PRHDT, FYEKMQ (reference sequence). The CDR3 has 14 amino acids. The ends were cut back, 0 bases at V and 5 bases at J, with 10 bases in the middle. The CDR3, as DNA: TGTGCCAGCAGCTTAGGTTTCGGGGCAACTGAAGCTTTCTTT. This encodes CASSLGFGATEAFF.

This clonotype was counted ten times or more. CDR3 sequence reads: CASSLDFLTGNANSPLHF. The CDR3 nucleotides read TGTGCCAGCAGCTTAGATTTCTTAACAGGGAATGCCAATTCACCCCTCCACTTT. V and J are TRBV7-6 and TRBJ1-6, with D tentatively TRBD1 (6 bases). This CDR3 contains 18 residues. The V gene lost 1 base and the J gene lost 7 bases, with 20 bases spanning the gap. The germline V gene encodes CDR1 SGHVS and CDR2 FNYEAQ.

Ten or more counts support this clonotype. The rearrangement links TRBV14 to TRBJ2-2; D may match TRBD1 or TRBD2 (5 bases each). The CDR3 loop spans 18 amino acids. V lost 4 bases and J lost 0, with 18 bases in between. Germline V gives CDR1 SGHDN, CDR2 FVKESK. CDR3 sequence reads: CASSPGQGTEPNTGELFF. As DNA, the CDR3 is TGTGCCAGCAGCCCGGGGCAGGGCACGGAACCGAACACCGGGGAGCTGTTTTTT.

The chain couples TRBV7-9 to TRBJ2-3, with a tentative D call TRBD2 (5 bases). Germline values: CDR1 SEHNR, CDR2 FQNEAQ (reference sequence). The CDR3 has 16 residues. The V end lost 3 bases, the J end lost 0 bases, and 13 bases lay between the germline ends. In nucleotides, the CDR3 is TGTGCCAGCAGCTTCTCGCCAGCGGCAAGCACAGATACGCAGTATTTT. It encodes CASSFSPAASTDTQYF.

This clonotype was seen a few times. V is TRBV28 and J is TRBJ2-1; tentatively, D is TRBD1 or TRBD2 (5 bases each). This CDR3 region has 14 residues. Germline-derived CDR1 and CDR2 are MDHEN and SYDVKM. Trimming stripped 6 bases from V and 2 bases from J, with 11 bases between. The CDR3, as DNA: TGTGCCAGCAGCGACTGGGGGACCTACAATGAGCAGTTCTTC. Translating gives CASSDWGTYNEQFF.

V is TRBV7-9 and J is TRBJ1-2, with 8 positions matching TRBD1. This CDR3 contains 18 residues. Germline values: CDR1 SEHNR, CDR2 FQNEAQ (reference sequence). V was pared by 1 base and J by 5 bases, with 15 bases of the junction left unmatched. CDR3: CASSLVGTGQMRKYGYTF. In DNA form, the CDR3 reads TGTGCCAGCAGCTTAGTCGGGACAGGCCAAATGAGAAAATATGGCTACACCTTC.

The chain recombines TRBV27 with TRBJ1-2; D unclear. V was pared by 3 bases and J by 0 bases, with 8 bases between. The CDR3 is 14 residues long. Germline-derived CDR1 and CDR2 are MNHEY and SMNVEV (reference sequence). DNA of the CDR3: TGTGCCAGCAGTTTTGGAGCTACTAACTATGGCTACACCTTC. Translated, it gives CASSFGATNYGYTF.

This clonotype was seen at least ten times. J is TRBJ1-2 and V is TRBV6-6; 9 bases map to TRBD1. Per the germline V gene, CDR1 is MNHNY and CDR2 is SVGAGI (reference sequence). The trim removed 5 bases at V and 4 bases at J, leaving 14 bases unmatched. The CDR3 has 17 residues. CDR3 sequence reads: CASSRDREASLAYGYTF. In DNA, the CDR3 is TGTGCCAGCAGTCGGGACAGGGAAGCATCGTTGGCCTATGGCTACACCTTC.

This clonotype has more than one count but fewer than ten. This chain's CDR3 is CASSHFSPTAEAGANVLTF. The CDR3 DNA follows: TGCGCCAGCAGTCATTTTTCTCCAACCGCGGAGGCTGGGGCCAACGTCCTGACTTTC. The chain employs TRBV5-1 and TRBJ2-6, with a possible D match to TRBD2 (5 bases). Germline values: CDR1 SGHRS, CDR2 YFSETQ. This CDR3 is built from 19 residues. Trimming took off 5 bases at V and 2 bases at J, with 23 bases between the two ends.

The rearrangement joins TRBV28 to TRBJ1-1; TRBD1 might be the D (6 bases). V lost 0 bases, J lost 11 bases, and 19 bases lay in between. The CDR3 is 15 amino acids. CDR1 and CDR2 (germline): MDHEN, SYDVKM. The CDR3 here is CASSLWGGQPFSAFF. The CDR3 DNA follows: TGTGCCAGCAGTTTATGGGGGGGGCAACCCTTTTCGGCTTTCTTT.

In this sample, this clonotype turned up many times. The rearrangement links TRBV5-8 to TRBJ1-1; no clear D gene. Germline lookup yields CDR1 SGHTS and CDR2 YDEGEE. CDR3 length equals 13 residues. V lost 4 bases to trimming and J lost 1 base, with 8 bases between them. The CDR3: CASSVVANTEAFF. The CDR3 nucleotides are TGTGCCAGCAGCGTTGTTGCGAACACTGAAGCTTTCTTT.

The J gene is TRBJ1-2, the V gene TRBV20-1; possibly TRBD1 for D (5 bases). The germline V gene has CDR1 DFQATT and CDR2 SNEGSKA (reference sequence). V gave up 6 bases and J gave up 12 bases, with 11 bases separating them. The CDR3 has 9 amino acids. In nucleotides, the CDR3 is TGCAGTGCCAAGAGGGGCGACACCTTC. It is translated as CSAKRGDTF.

A few counts support this clonotype. The J gene is TRBJ2-1, the V gene TRBV12-3 or TRBV12-4, with 7 bases identical to TRBD1. The CDR3 loop spans 15 amino acids. V gave up 6 bases and J gave up 3 bases; unmatched junction bases: 8. The CDR3 DNA is TGTGCCAGCAGCGTACCGGGACAGAACTACAATGAGCAGTTCTTC. The encoded protein is CASSVPGQNYNEQFF.

This clonotype was counted a single time. The rearrangement links TRBV19 to TRBJ2-1; tentatively, D is TRBD1 (6 bases). The CDR3 covers 15 residues. Trimming took off 3 bases at V and 0 bases at J, with 9 bases between the two ends. The germline V gene encodes CDR1 LNHDA and CDR2 SQIVND (reference sequence). The CDR3 nucleotides read TGTGCCAGTAGTATGACAGGCCTCTCCTACAATGAGCAGTTCTTC. Its translation: CASSMTGLSYNEQFF.